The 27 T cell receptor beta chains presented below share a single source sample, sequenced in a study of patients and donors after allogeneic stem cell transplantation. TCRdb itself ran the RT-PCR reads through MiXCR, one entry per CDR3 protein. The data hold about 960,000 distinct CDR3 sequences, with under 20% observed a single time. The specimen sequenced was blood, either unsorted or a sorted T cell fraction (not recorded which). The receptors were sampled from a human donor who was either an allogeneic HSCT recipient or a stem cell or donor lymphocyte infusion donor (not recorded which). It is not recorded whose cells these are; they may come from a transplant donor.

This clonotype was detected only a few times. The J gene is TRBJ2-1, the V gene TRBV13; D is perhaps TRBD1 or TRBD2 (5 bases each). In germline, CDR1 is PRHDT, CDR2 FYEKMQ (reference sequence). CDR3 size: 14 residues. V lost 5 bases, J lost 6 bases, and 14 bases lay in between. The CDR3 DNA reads TGTGCCAGCAGCCCCCGGGGACGCTTCAATGAGCAGTTCTTC. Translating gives CASSPRGRFNEQFF.

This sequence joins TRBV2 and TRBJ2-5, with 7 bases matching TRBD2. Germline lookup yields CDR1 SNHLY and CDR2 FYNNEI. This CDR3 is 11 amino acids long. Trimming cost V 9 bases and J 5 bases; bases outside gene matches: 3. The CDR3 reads CARSGDETQYF. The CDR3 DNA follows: TGTGCCAGGAGCGGGGATGAGACCCAGTACTTC.

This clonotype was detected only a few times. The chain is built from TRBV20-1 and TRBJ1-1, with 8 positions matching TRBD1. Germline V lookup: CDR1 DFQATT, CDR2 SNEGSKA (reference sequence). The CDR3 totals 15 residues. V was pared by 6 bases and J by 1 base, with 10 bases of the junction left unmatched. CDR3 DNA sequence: TGCAGTGCGGGGGGACAGGATGTTAGGAACACTGAAGCTTTCTTT. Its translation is CSAGGQDVRNTEAFF.

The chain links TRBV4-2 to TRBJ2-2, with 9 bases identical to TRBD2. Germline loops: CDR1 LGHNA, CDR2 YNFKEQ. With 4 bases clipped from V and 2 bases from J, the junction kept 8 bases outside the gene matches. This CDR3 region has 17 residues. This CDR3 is CASSPRASGINTGELFF. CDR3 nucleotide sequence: TGTGCCAGCAGCCCCCGGGCTAGCGGGATAAACACCGGGGAGCTGTTTTTT.

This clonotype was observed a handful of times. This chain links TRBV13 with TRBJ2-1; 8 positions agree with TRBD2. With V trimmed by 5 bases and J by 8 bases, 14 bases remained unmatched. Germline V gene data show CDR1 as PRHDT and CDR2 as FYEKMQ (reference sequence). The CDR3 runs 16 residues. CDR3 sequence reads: CASSTAGTRVSDEQFF. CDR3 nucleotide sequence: TGTGCCAGCAGCACAGCCGGGACTAGGGTTTCCGATGAGCAGTTCTTC. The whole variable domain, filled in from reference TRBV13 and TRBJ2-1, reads AAGVIQSPRHLIKEKRETATLKCYPIPRHDTVYWYQQGPGQDPQFLISFYEKMQSDKGSIPDRFSAQQFSDYHSELNMSSLELGDSALYFCASSTAGTRVSDEQFFGPGTRLTVL.

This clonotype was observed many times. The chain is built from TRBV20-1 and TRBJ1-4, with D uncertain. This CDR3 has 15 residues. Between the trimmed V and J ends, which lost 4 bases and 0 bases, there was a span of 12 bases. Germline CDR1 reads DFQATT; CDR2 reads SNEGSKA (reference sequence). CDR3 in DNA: TGCAGTGCTACCGAGGACTCTGCAACTAATGAAAAACTGTTTTTT. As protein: CSATEDSATNEKLFF.

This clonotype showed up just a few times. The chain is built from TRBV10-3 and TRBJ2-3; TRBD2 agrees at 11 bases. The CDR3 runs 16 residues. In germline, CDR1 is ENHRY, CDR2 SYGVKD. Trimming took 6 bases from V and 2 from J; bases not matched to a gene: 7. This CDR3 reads CAISGTSGGFTDTQYF. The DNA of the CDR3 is TGTGCCATCAGCGGAACTAGCGGGGGATTCACAGATACGCAGTATTTT.

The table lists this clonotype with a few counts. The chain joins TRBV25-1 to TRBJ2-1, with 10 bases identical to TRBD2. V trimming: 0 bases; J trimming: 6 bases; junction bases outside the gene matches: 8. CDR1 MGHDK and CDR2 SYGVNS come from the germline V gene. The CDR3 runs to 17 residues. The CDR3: CASSEYSGLAGVNEQFF. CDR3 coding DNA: TGTGCCAGCAGTGAATATTCCGGGCTAGCGGGAGTCAATGAGCAGTTCTTC.

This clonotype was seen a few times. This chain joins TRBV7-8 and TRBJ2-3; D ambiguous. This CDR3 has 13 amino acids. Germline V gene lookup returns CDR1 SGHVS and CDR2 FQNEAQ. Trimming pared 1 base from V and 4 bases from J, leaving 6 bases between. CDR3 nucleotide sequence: TGTGCCAGCAGCTTAGATCCCCCAGATACGCAGTATTTT. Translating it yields CASSLDPPDTQYF.

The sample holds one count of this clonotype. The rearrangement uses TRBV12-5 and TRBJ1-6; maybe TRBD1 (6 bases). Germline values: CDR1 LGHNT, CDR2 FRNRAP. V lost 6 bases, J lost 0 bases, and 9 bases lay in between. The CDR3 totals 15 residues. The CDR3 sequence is CASGGGSSYNSPLHF. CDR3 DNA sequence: TGTGCTAGTGGGGGGGGCAGCTCCTATAATTCACCCCTCCACTTT.

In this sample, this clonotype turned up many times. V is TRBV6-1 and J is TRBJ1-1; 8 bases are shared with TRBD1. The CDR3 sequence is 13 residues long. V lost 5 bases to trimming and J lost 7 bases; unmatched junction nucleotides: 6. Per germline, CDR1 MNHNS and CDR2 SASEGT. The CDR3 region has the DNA TGTGCCAGCAGTCCTGGACAGGGAGTTGAAGCTTTCTTT. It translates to CASSPGQGVEAFF.

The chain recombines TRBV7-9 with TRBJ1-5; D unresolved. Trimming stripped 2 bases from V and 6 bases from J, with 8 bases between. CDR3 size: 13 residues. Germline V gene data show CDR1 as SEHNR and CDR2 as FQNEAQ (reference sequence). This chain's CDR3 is CASSLRVGQPQHF. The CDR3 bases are TGTGCCAGCAGCTTACGGGTAGGTCAGCCCCAGCATTTT. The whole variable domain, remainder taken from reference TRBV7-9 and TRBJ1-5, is DTGVSQNPRHKITKRGQNVTFRCDPISEHNRLYWYRQTLGQGPEFLTYFQNEAQLEKSRLLSDRFSAERPKGSFSTLEIQRTEQGDSAMYLCASSLRVGQPQHFGDGTRLSIL.

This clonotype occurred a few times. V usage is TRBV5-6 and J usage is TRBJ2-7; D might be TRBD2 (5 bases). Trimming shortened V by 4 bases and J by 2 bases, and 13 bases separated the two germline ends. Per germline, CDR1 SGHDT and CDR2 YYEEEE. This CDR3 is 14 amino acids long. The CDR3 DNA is TGTGCCAGCAGCCAGTGGACTCCCACCTACGAGCAGTACTTC. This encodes CASSQWTPTYEQYF.

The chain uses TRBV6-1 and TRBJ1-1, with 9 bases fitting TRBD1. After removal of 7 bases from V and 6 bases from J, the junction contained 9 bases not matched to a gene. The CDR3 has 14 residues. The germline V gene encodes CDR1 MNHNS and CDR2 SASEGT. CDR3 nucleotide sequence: TGTGCCAGCAACCGGGGACAGGGTGTACCTGAAGCTTTCTTT. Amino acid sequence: CASNRGQGVPEAFF.

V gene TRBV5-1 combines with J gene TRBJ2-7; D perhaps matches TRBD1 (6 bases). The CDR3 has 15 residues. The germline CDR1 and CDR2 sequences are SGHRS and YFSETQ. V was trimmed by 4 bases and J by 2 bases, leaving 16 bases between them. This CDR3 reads CASSPRQALAYEQYF. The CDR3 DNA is TGCGCCAGCAGCCCAAGACAGGCGCTAGCCTACGAGCAGTACTTC.

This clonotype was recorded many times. The CDR3 DNA reads as TGTGCCAGCAATCGACGGAGCTCCTACAATGAGCAGTTCTTC. Its protein is CASNRRSSYNEQFF. The genes are TRBV12-3 or TRBV12-4 and TRBJ2-1; no clear D gene. V lost 7 bases to trimming and J lost 0 bases, with 10 bases between them. This CDR3 has 14 residues.

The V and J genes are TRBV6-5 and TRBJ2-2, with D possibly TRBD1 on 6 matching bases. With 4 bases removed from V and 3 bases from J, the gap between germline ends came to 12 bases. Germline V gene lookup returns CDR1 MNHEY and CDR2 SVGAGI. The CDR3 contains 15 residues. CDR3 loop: CASSWNRADTGELFF. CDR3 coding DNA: TGTGCCAGCAGTTGGAACAGGGCGGACACCGGGGAGCTGTTTTTT.

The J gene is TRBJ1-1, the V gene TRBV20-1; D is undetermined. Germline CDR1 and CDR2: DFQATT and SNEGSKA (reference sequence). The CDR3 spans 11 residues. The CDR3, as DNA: TGCAGCGTCCCGGGAAACGCTGAAGCTTTCTTT. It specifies CSVPGNAEAFF.

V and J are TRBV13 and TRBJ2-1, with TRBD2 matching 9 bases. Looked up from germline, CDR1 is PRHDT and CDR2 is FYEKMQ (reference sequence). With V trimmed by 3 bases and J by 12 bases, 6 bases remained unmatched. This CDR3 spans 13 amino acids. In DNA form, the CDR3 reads TGTGCCAGCAGCTTGCTGGCGGGAGGGGGGCAGTTCTTC. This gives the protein CASSLLAGGGQFF.

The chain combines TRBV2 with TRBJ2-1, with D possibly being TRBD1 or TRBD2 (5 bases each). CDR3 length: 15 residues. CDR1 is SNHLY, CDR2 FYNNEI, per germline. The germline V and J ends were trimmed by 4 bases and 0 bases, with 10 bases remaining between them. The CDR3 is CASSGGTRSYNEQFF. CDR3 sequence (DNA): TGTGCCAGCAGTGGGGGGACCCGCTCCTACAATGAGCAGTTCTTC.

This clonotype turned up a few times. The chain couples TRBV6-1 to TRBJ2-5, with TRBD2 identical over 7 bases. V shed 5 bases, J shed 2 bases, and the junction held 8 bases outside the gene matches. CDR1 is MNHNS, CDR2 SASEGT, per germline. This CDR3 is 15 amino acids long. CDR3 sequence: CASSIRSGNQETQYF. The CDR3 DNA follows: TGTGCCAGCAGTATTAGGAGCGGGAATCAAGAGACCCAGTACTTC.

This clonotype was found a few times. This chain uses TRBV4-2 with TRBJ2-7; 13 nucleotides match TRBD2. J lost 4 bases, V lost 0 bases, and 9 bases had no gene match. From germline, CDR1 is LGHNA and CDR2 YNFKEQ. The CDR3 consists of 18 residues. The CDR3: CASSQDGGTSGTTYEQYF. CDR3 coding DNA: TGTGCCAGCAGCCAAGATGGGGGGACTAGCGGGACGACGTACGAGCAGTACTTC.

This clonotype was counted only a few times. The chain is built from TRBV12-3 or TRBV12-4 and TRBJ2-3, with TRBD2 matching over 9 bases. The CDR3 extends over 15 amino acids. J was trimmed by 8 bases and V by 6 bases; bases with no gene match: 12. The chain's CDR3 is CASSPLAGKLGTQYF. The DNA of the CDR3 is TGTGCCAGCAGCCCGCTAGCGGGAAAGCTCGGTACGCAGTATTTT.

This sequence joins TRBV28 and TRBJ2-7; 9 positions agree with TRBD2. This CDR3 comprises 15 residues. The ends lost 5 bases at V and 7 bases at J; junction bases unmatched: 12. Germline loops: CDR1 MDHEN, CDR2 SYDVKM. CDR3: CASSLGTSRVWEQYF. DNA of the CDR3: TGTGCCAGCAGTCTCGGGACTAGCCGGGTGTGGGAGCAGTACTTC.

The CDR3 loop reads CASSLVGALHEQYF. The CDR3 DNA sequence: TGTGCCAGCAGCTTAGTCGGGGCCCTCCACGAGCAGTACTTC. The chain recombines TRBV7-2 with TRBJ2-7; D is possibly TRBD1 or TRBD2 (5 bases each). Trimming left V 1 base short and J 5 bases short, with 12 bases between. The length of the CDR3 is 14 residues. Germline CDR1 reads SGHTA; CDR2 reads FQGNSA.

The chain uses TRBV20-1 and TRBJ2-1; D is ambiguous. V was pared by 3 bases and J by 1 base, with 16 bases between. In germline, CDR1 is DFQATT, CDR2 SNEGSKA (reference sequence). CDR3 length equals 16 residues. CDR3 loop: CSARVGSIPSYNEQFF. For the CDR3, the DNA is TGCAGTGCTAGGGTCGGATCTATACCTTCCTACAATGAGCAGTTCTTC.

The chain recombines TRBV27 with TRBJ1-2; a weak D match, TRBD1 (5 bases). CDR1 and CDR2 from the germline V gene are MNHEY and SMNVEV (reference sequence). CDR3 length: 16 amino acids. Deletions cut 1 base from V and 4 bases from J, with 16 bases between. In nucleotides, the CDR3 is TGTGCCAGCAGTTTATACCGGACACTTGAACCCTATGGCTACACCTTC. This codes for CASSLYRTLEPYGYTF.